Here is one T cell receptor beta chain with its context. This CDR3 contains 14 residues. The germline V gene has CDR1 MRHNA and CDR2 SNTAGT. J was trimmed by 4 bases and V by 6 bases; bases with no gene match: 2. TCRdb's table, derived via immunoSEQ multiplex PCR, lists solely in-frame clones and lacks some. The repertoire holds around 70,000 clones, around 92% seen once, with approximately 2.4% in the top ten. This sample was included in a study of T cell changes during pregnancy in multiple sclerosis. The chain uses TRBV6-4 and TRBJ2-2; 10 positions agree with TRBD2. The sequences come from peripheral blood, collected before pregnancy. The clonotype originates from a female donor with multiple sclerosis, enrolled in a pregnancy study. The CDR3 loop reads CASRLAGSTGELFF. In DNA, the CDR3 is TGTGCCAGCAGACTAGCGGGAAGCACCGGGGAGCTGTTTTTT.